The entry that follows covers one T cell receptor beta chain sequence. The sample is drawn from a study of blood T cell repertoires in COVID-19. J gave up 7 bases and V 6 bases, and 10 bases lay outside the gene matches. CDR1 and CDR2 (germline): LNHDA, SQIVND (reference sequence). CDR3 length: 14 residues. Under the authors' procedure: Reference gene primer amplification yielded estimated nucleated cell counts. TCRdb's copy holds only in-frame clones and misses some; the assay was immunoSEQ multiplex PCR. D and trimming were read from the DNA, whereas the V and J calls and clone size are those reported in that table. In the table there are approximately 71,000 clones, 70% to 90% of which are singletons.

The chain joins TRBV19 to TRBJ2-5, with 8 bases matching TRBD2. The clonotype was recovered from a man between 50 and 59 years old with acute or convalescent COVID-19. What was sequenced was peripheral blood. CDR3 nucleotides: TGTGCCAGTAGCCAACTAGCGGTCCAGGGGACCCAGTACTTC. Translated, it gives CASSQLAVQGTQYF.